This passage covers 24 T cell receptor beta chains from one sample sequenced in a study of shared clonotypes between healthy human individuals. Generated by immunoSEQ multiplex PCR, the TCRdb table keeps only in-frame clones and is missing some. Here the sample spans about 530,000 clones, 90% to 96% being singletons. Sequencing was carried out using naive CD4+ T cells sorted from blood. Subset of the sample: CD45RA+ positively selected. The receptor source for this set is a woman in her 30s in good health.

As concerns this clone: Other DNA sequences within the sample encode an identical CDR3. V is TRBV4-1 and J is TRBJ1-5, with unresolved D. The V gene's germline CDR1 is MGHRA and CDR2 YSYEKL. CDR3 length: 13 amino acids. The germline V and J ends were trimmed by 0 bases and 4 bases, with 4 bases remaining between them. In DNA, the CDR3 is TGCGCCAGCAGCCAAGATGGTAATCAGCCCCAGCATTTT. Amino acids: CASSQDGNQPQHF.

The chain links TRBV11-2 to TRBJ1-1; D possibly corresponds to TRBD1 (5 bases). Germline V lookup: CDR1 SGHAT, CDR2 FQNNGV. Trimming pared 2 bases from V and 11 bases from J, leaving 12 bases between. CDR3 length equals 12 residues. The CDR3 spells CASSLIEGPAFF. The CDR3 DNA sequence: TGTGCCAGCAGCTTAATTGAGGGGCCGGCTTTCTTT.

The chain recombines TRBV18 with TRBJ2-7; D gene uncertain. The CDR3 runs 13 residues. Trimming stripped 0 bases from V and 7 bases from J, with 10 bases between. The germline gives CDR1 KGHSH, CDR2 LQKENI. The CDR3 reads CASSPPTVEEQYF. Written as DNA, the CDR3 is TGTGCCAGCTCACCACCGACGGTCGAGGAGCAGTACTTC.

The rearrangement uses TRBV28 and TRBJ2-7, with D perhaps TRBD2 (7 bases). Trimming cost V 4 bases and J 4 bases, with 17 bases left between them. Germline CDR1 is MDHEN and CDR2 is SYDVKM. The CDR3 is 15 residues long. The CDR3 sequence is CASSSWGGLPYEQYF. CDR3 DNA: TGTGCCAGCAGTTCTTGGGGGGGCTTACCTTACGAGCAGTACTTC.

This chain links TRBV11-2 with TRBJ2-7; 8 bases map to TRBD1. The V and J ends lost 6 bases and 6 bases, in that order; junction bases with no gene match: 10. CDR3 length equals 14 residues. CDR1 and CDR2 from the germline V gene are SGHAT and FQNNGV. In DNA form, the CDR3 reads TGTGCCAGCAGTGAACCGGGACAGGTCACCGAGCAGTACTTC. Its translation: CASSEPGQVTEQYF.

In regard to this clone: Other DNA sequences of this sample code for an identical CDR3. The genes are TRBV18 and TRBJ1-1; D remains unclear. The CDR3 length is 13 residues. V lost 2 bases to trimming and J lost 5 bases, with 9 bases between them. CDR1 is KGHSH, CDR2 LQKENI, per germline. CDR3 sequence (DNA): TGTGCCAGCTCACCAGGGGTTGGAACTGAAGCTTTCTTT. Protein sequence: CASSPGVGTEAFF.

The chain carries TRBV28 and TRBJ2-7; D call uncertain. Germline CDR1 and CDR2: MDHEN and SYDVKM. The ends were cut back, 2 bases at V and 0 bases at J, with 14 bases in the middle. This CDR3 has 16 amino acids. CDR3 region: CASSLDPAYSSYEQYF. The CDR3 nucleotides are TGTGCCAGCAGTTTAGATCCAGCGTACAGCTCCTACGAGCAGTACTTC.

Remarks on this clone: The sample contains more than one DNA sequence encoding this CDR3. This chain joins TRBV6-5 and TRBJ1-1, with D hard to call. The CDR3 length is 13 residues. The germline CDR1 and CDR2 sequences are MNHEY and SVGAGI. Between the trimmed V and J ends, which lost 0 bases and 0 bases, there was a span of 2 bases. Here the CDR3 DNA reads TGTGCCAGCAGTTACTCCGTGAACACTGAAGCTTTCTTT. Its protein is CASSYSVNTEAFF.

The chain recombines TRBV18 with TRBJ1-1; no clear D gene. CDR3 length: 16 residues. Germline CDR1 KGHSH, CDR2 LQKENI. V lost 0 bases and J lost 0, with 11 bases in between. The DNA of the CDR3 is TGTGCCAGCTCACCACCGGGCGGACCCTTGAACACTGAAGCTTTCTTT. Translating it yields CASSPPGGPLNTEAFF.

The rearrangement links TRBV7-8 to TRBJ2-1; D is ambiguous. Germline V lookup: CDR1 SGHVS, CDR2 FQNEAQ. V lost 2 bases and J 0 bases, leaving 14 bases between the germline ends. The CDR3 sequence is 17 residues long. CDR3 sequence (DNA): TGTGCCAGCAGCTTACGGTCTTTTGGAAGCTCCTACAATGAGCAGTTCTTC. Translated: CASSLRSFGSSYNEQFF.

The CDR3 DNA follows: TGTGCCAGCAGCTTGGTCGCGGGAGGGAACAATGAGCAGTTCTTC. Amino acid sequence: CASSLVAGGNNEQFF. The V call is TRBV5-4, the J call TRBJ2-1, with 9 bases that match TRBD2. Losses at the gene ends were 0 bases for V and 5 bases for J; bases not matched to a gene: 3. CDR1 and CDR2 from the germline V gene are SGHNT and YYREEE (reference sequence). This CDR3 is built from 15 residues.

This chain connects TRBV7-8 to TRBJ2-7; 7 nucleotides line up with TRBD1. CDR3 length: 16 amino acids. CDR1 and CDR2 from the germline V gene are SGHVS and FQNEAQ. The J segment lost 4 bases and the V segment lost 2 bases, leaving 11 bases of the junction unmatched. CDR3 coding DNA: TGTGCCAGCAGCTTATACGCGAAGGGGGCCCAATACGAGCAGTACTTC. This encodes CASSLYAKGAQYEQYF.

The CDR3 reads CAWSVGFPETQYF. For the CDR3, the DNA is TGTGCCTGGAGTGTAGGTTTTCCGGAGACCCAGTACTTC. J is TRBJ2-5 and V is TRBV30; D not resolved. Germline V gene data show CDR1 as GTSNPN and CDR2 as SVGIG (reference sequence). Deletions cut 0 bases from V and 5 bases from J, with 10 bases between. The CDR3 extends over 13 amino acids.

This chain connects TRBV19 to TRBJ2-7; TRBD1 is a possible D gene (5 bases). The length of the CDR3 is 14 residues. Germline V gene lookup returns CDR1 LNHDA and CDR2 SQIVND (reference sequence). V gave up 3 bases and J gave up 2 bases, with 11 bases separating them. This CDR3 reads CASSIYTGPYEQYF. Written as DNA, the CDR3 is TGTGCCAGTAGTATTTATACAGGCCCCTACGAGCAGTACTTC. Supplemented by reference TRBV19 and TRBJ2-7, the full variable domain reads DGGITQSPKYLFRKEGQNVTLSCEQNLNHDAMYWYRQDPGQGLRLIYYSQIVNDFQKGDIAEGYSVSREKKESFPLTVTSAQKNPTAFYLCASSIYTGPYEQYFGPGTRLTVT.

Only one count was recorded for this clone. This sequence joins TRBV29-1 and TRBJ2-7, with 7 nucleotides matching TRBD2. Unmatched junction bases numbered 6, after V lost 3 bases and J lost 4 bases. CDR3 length: 13 residues. CDR1 SQVTM and CDR2 ANQGSEA come from the germline V gene. The CDR3 DNA sequence: TGCAGCGTTGAGGGCGGGAGTAGGTACGAGCAGTACTTC. Its translation: CSVEGGSRYEQYF.

This chain uses TRBV5-1 with TRBJ2-1; tentative D call: TRBD1 (5 bases). The length of the CDR3 is 15 residues. From germline, CDR1 is SGHRS and CDR2 YFSETQ. V was cut by 1 base and J by 0 bases, with 8 bases left in between. The CDR3 nucleotides are TGCGCCAGCAGCTTGAGCCAGGGCTCCTACAATGAGCAGTTCTTC. Translating gives CASSLSQGSYNEQFF.

The chain uses TRBV28 and TRBJ2-7; possible D gene TRBD1, 5 bases. This CDR3 has 13 residues. The V gene's germline CDR1 is MDHEN and CDR2 SYDVKM. The germline V and J ends were trimmed by 3 bases and 2 bases, with 8 bases remaining between them. Here the CDR3 DNA reads TGTGCCAGCAGTTTCAGGGCTACCTACGAGCAGTACTTC. Translation: CASSFRATYEQYF.

This clone was counted a single time. The chain links TRBV18 to TRBJ2-7, with 10 bases fitting TRBD1. V shed 0 bases, J shed 5 bases, and the junction held 1 base outside the gene matches. CDR3 size: 14 residues. Germline loops: CDR1 KGHSH, CDR2 LQKENI. The CDR3 here is CASSPPGQGNEQYF. In nucleotides, the CDR3 is TGTGCCAGCTCACCACCGGGACAGGGGAACGAGCAGTACTTC.

The genes are TRBV5-1 and TRBJ2-2; D possibly uses TRBD1 or TRBD2 (7 bases each). CDR3 size: 17 residues. Germline CDR1 SGHRS, CDR2 YFSETQ. The V end was cut by 4 bases, the J end by 3 bases, with 19 bases between. The CDR3 DNA reads as TGCGCCAGCAGCCCATGGCCGACAGGGAGGGACACCGGGGAGCTGTTTTTT. It encodes CASSPWPTGRDTGELFF.

The V and J genes are TRBV2 and TRBJ1-4, with 7 bases aligning to TRBD1. This CDR3 comprises 14 residues. Trimming cost V 4 bases and J 7 bases; bases outside gene matches: 6. Looked up from germline, CDR1 is SNHLY and CDR2 is FYNNEI. The CDR3, as DNA: TGTGCCAGCAGTGTAAACCGGGACAGTGAAAAACTGTTTTTT. It translates to CASSVNRDSEKLFF.

The V call is TRBV6-5, the J call TRBJ2-1, with TRBD1 matching over 7 bases. V was pared by 7 bases and J by 7 bases, with 13 bases of the junction left unmatched. The CDR3 is made up of 15 amino acids. The germline V gene encodes CDR1 MNHEY and CDR2 SVGAGI. The CDR3 loop reads CASNRGRGLGNEQFF. In DNA form, the CDR3 reads TGTGCCAGCAATAGGGGGCGCGGTCTGGGAAATGAGCAGTTCTTC.

The chain combines TRBV12-5 with TRBJ2-7; D possibly corresponds to TRBD2 (5 bases). V gave up 7 bases and J gave up 3 bases, with 13 bases separating them. The CDR3 consists of 13 residues. CDR1 and CDR2 from the germline V gene are LGHNT and FRNRAP. The CDR3 region is CASAPPGGYEQYF. CDR3 DNA: TGTGCTAGTGCCCCCCCAGGAGGCTACGAGCAGTACTTC.

The gene calls are TRBV5-1 and TRBJ1-1; weak D call: TRBD1 (5 bases). Germline CDR1 reads SGHRS; CDR2 reads YFSETQ. This CDR3 is built from 14 residues. V gave up 3 bases and J gave up 5 bases, with 14 bases separating them. Here the CDR3 DNA reads TGCGCCAGCAGCTCCCCTCGGGAGGGGACTGAAGCTTTCTTT. It yields the protein CASSSPREGTEAFF.

This chain links TRBV4-2 with TRBJ2-3; TRBD1 matches at 9 bases. Germline V lookup: CDR1 LGHNA, CDR2 YNFKEQ. The CDR3 is made up of 16 amino acids. J gave up 1 base and V 4 bases, and 6 bases lay outside the gene matches. CDR3 nucleotides: TGTGCCAGCAGCCCGGTTAGGACAGGGGGCACAGATACGCAGTATTTT. Its protein product is CASSPVRTGGTDTQYF.